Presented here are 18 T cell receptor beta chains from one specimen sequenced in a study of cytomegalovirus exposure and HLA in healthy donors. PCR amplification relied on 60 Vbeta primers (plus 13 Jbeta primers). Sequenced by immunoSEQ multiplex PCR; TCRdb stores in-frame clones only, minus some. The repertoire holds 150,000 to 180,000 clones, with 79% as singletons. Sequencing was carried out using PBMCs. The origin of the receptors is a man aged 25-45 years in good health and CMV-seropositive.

CDR3 DNA: TGTGCCAGCAGCGTAGGAGGGGGTTTTCAAGAGACCCAGTACTTC. Translated, it gives CASSVGGGFQETQYF. This chain links TRBV9 with TRBJ2-5; the D gene is possibly TRBD1 (6 bases). The CDR3 is 15 residues long. CDR1 is SGDLS and CDR2 is YYNGEE in the germline V gene. V lost 0 bases, J lost 2 bases, and 11 bases lay in between.

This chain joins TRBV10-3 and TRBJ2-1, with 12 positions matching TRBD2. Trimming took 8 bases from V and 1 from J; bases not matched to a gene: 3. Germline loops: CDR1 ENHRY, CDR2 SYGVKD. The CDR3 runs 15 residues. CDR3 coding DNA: TGTGCCATCTCTAGCGGGAGGGGATCCTACAATGAGCAGTTCTTC. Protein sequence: CAISSGRGSYNEQFF.

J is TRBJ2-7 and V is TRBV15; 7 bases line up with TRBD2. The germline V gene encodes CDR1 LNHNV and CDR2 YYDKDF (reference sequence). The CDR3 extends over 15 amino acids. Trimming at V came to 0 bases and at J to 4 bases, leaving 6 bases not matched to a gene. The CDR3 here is CATSREPSGTYEQYF. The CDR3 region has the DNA TGTGCCACCAGCAGAGAGCCTAGCGGAACTTACGAGCAGTACTTC.

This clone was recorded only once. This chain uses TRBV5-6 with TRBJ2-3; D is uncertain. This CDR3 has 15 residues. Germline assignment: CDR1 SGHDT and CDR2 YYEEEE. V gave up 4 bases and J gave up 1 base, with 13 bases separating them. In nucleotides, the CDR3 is TGTGCCAGCAGCCACCGCCCTCGGGGCACAGATACGCAGTATTTT. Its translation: CASSHRPRGTDTQYF.

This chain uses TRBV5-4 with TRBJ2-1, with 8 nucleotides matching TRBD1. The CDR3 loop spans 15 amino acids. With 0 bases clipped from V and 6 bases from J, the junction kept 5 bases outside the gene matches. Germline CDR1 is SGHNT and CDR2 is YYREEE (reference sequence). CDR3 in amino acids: CASSLGSTGGNEQFF. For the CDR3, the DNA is TGTGCCAGCAGCTTGGGCTCCACAGGGGGCAATGAGCAGTTCTTC.

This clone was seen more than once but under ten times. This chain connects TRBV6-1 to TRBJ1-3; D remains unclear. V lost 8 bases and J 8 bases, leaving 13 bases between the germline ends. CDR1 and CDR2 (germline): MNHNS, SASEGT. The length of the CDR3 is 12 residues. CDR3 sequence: CASRRRSDTIYF. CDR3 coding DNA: TGTGCCAGCCGACGGAGATCTGACACCATATATTTT.

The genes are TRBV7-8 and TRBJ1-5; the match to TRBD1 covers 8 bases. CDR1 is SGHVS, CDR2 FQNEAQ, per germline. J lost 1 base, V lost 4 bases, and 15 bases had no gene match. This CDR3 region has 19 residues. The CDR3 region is CASSSSVGMTGESNQPQHF. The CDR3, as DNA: TGTGCCAGCAGCTCCTCCGTGGGGATGACAGGGGAGAGCAATCAGCCCCAGCATTTT.

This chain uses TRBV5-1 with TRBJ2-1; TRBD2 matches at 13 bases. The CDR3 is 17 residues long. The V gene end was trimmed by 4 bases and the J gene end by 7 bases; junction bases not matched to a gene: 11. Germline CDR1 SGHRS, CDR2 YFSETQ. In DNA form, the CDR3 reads TGCGCCAGCAGCCAGGAGCCGGGACTAGCGGGAATAAATGAGCAGTTCTTC. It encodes CASSQEPGLAGINEQFF.

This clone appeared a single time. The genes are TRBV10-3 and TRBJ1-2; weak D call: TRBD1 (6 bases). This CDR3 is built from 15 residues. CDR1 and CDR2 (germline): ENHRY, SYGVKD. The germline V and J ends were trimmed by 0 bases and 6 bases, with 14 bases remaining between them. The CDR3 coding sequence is TGTGCCATCAGTGAGTCGAAGGGGGAATTAAATGGCTACACCTTC. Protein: CAISESKGELNGYTF.

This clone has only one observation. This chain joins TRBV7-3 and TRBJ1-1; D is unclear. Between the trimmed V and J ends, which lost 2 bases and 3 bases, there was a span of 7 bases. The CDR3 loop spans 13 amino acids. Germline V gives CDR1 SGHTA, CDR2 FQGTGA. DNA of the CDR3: TGTGCCAGCAGCTTAGAGGTTTACACTGAAGCTTTCTTT. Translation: CASSLEVYTEAFF.

CDR3 sequence: CASGLAGGGEQYF. CDR3 in DNA: TGTGCCAGCGGACTAGCGGGAGGTGGGGAGCAGTACTTC. The chain links TRBV10-3 to TRBJ2-5, with TRBD2 matching 14 bases. CDR3 length: 13 amino acids. Germline CDR1 ENHRY, CDR2 SYGVKD. V was pared by 10 bases and J by 11 bases, with 9 bases of the junction left unmatched.

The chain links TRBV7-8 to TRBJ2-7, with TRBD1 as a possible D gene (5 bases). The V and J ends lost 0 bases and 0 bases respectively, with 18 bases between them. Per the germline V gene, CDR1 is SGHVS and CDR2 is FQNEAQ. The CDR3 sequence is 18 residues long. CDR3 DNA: TGTGCCAGCAGCTTAGCGTTTAAGGCCCCAAGGGGCTCCTACGAGCAGTACTTC. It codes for CASSLAFKAPRGSYEQYF.

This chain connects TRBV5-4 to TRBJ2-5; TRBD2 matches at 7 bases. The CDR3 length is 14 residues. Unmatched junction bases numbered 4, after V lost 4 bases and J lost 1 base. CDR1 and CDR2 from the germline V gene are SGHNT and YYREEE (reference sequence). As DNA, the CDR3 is TGTGCCAGCAGCCATAGCGGGTTCCAAGAGACCCAGTACTTC. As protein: CASSHSGFQETQYF.

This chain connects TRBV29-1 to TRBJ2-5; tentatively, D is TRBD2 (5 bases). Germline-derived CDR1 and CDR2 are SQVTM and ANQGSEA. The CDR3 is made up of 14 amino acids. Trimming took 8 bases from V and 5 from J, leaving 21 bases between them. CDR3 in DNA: TGCAGCTCGGAGTTCAGTGGGAGTAGCGAGACCCAGTACTTC. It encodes CSSEFSGSSETQYF.

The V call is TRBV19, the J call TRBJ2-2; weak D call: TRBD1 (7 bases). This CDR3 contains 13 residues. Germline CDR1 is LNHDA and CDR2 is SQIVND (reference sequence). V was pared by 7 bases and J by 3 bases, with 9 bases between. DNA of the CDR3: TGTGCCAGTACAGGGGGGTACACCGGGGAGCTGTTTTTT. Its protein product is CASTGGYTGELFF.

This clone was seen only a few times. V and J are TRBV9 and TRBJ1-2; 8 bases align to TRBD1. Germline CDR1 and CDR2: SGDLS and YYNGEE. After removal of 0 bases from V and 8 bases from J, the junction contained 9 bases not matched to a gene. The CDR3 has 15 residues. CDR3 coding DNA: TGTGCCAGCAGCGTAGCCACAGGGGGGACAACGGGCTACACCTTC. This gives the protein CASSVATGGTTGYTF.

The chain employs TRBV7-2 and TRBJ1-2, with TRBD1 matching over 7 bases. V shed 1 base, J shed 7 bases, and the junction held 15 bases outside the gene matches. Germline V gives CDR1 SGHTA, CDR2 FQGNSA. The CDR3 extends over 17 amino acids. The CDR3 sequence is CASSLVGARTGQGGYTF. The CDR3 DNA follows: TGTGCCAGCAGCTTAGTAGGGGCGCGGACAGGCCAGGGTGGCTACACCTTC.

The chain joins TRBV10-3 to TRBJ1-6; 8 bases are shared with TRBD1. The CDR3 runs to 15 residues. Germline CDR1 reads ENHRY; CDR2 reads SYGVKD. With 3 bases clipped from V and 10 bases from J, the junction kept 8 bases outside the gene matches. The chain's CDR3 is CAISEIGQGGSPLHF. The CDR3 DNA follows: TGTGCCATCAGTGAAATAGGACAGGGAGGATCACCCCTCCACTTT.